This T cell receptor beta chain was retrieved from a study of T cell responses to AZD1222 COVID-19 vaccine. Notes on the study in general: An increase in Spike-specific TCR breadth and depth was observed after two AZD1222 doses.

CDR1 and CDR2 (germline): MGHDK, SYGVNS. The V gene end was trimmed by 1 base and the J gene end by 3 bases; junction bases not matched to a gene: 5. The CDR3 covers 16 residues. TCRdb's table, derived via immunoSEQ multiplex PCR, lists solely in-frame clones and lacks some. The sample has some 80,000 clones, about 82% seen once. This clone appeared a few times. The antigen is not known. The sequence was collected from an adult in good health. This specimen consisted of peripheral blood, obtained on day 0 of AZD1222 vaccination. The chain combines TRBV25-1 with TRBJ2-3, with 9 positions matching TRBD2. The CDR3 sequence: CASSEWTSDGTDTQYF. CDR3 coding DNA: TGTGCCAGCAGTGAATGGACTAGCGACGGGACAGATACGCAGTATTTT.